Listed below are T cell receptor beta chains from one sample, sequenced in a study of blood T cell repertoires in COVID-19. Sequenced by immunoSEQ multiplex PCR; TCRdb stores in-frame clones only, minus some. Seen here are under 200,000 clones, about four fifths observed once, and the top ten hold about 6.8%. The material sequenced was peripheral blood. All receptors derive from a man between 65 and 85 years old with active or convalescent COVID-19. Each CDR3 is given with its conserved first and last residue. Each record gives: CDR3 protein, CDR3 DNA, D gene, V gene, J gene, clone size. A D gene is named only where the DNA matches it firmly. Clone size appears in some rows only: once, few, many, or a class for an expanded clone.

CASTVTGEGTQYF	TGTGCCAGCACCGTAACAGGGGAAGGTACGCAGTATTTT	TRBD1	TRBV9	TRBJ2-3	few
CASRILAGGGETQYF	TGTGCCAGCAGGATACTAGCGGGAGGGGGGGAGACCCAGTACTTC	TRBD2	TRBV6-5	TRBJ2-5	NA
CASSQGQGMEAFF	TGTGCCAGCTCACAGGGACAGGGAATGGAAGCTTTCTTT	TRBD1	TRBV18	TRBJ1-1	NA
CASSTGTGWQVTGNTIYF	TGTGCCAGCAGCACGGGGACAGGGTGGCAAGTGACTGGAAACACCATATATTTT	TRBD1	TRBV3-1/TRBV3-2	TRBJ1-3	NA
CASSQGQGDDSPLHF	TGTGCCAGCAGCCAGGGACAGGGGGACGATTCACCCCTCCACTTT	TRBD1	TRBV5-4	TRBJ1-6	few
CAWSAVGGGRLAKNIQYF	TGTGCCTGGAGTGCAGTTGGGGGAGGACGGCTAGCCAAAAACATTCAGTACTTC	NA	TRBV30	TRBJ2-4	NA
CASSPTGDQPQHF	TGTGCCAGCAGCCCGACAGGGGATCAGCCCCAGCATTTT	TRBD1	TRBV7-9	TRBJ1-5	few
CASSYGPPGRGTDTQYF	TGTGCCAGCAGTTATGGCCCGCCGGGGAGAGGGACAGATACGCAGTATTTT	NA	TRBV6-2/TRBV6-3	TRBJ2-3	NA
CASSSDRGNYGYTF	TGTGCCAGCAGCTCCGACAGGGGGAACTATGGCTACACCTTC	TRBD1	TRBV11-2	TRBJ1-2	NA
CAWAGFFGYTF	TGTGCCTGGGCGGGTTTCTTCGGCTACACCTTC	NA	TRBV30	TRBJ1-2	NA
CASSFGQRIYEQYF	TGCGCCAGCAGCTTCGGCCAGCGCATCTACGAGCAGTACTTC	NA	TRBV5-1	TRBJ2-7	once